The source of this T cell receptor beta chain is a study of shared clonotypes between healthy human individuals. Libraries were prepared by immunoSEQ multiplex PCR; TCRdb keeps only in-frame clonotypes and omits some of them. The table shows about a million clones, with about three quarters occurring only once. The CDR3 totals 11 residues. CDR1 is LNHDA and CDR2 is SQIVND in the germline V gene (reference sequence). Trimming shortened V by 1 base and J by 6 bases, and 3 bases separated the two germline ends. The sequencing input was memory CD4+ T cells sorted from blood. Documented subset: CD45RA-negative fraction. The V call is TRBV19, the J call TRBJ2-5; D gene ambiguous. The source of this sequence is a man younger than 35 in good health. CDR3: CASSIAKTQYF. The CDR3, as DNA: TGTGCCAGTAGTATAGCTAAGACCCAGTACTTC. The whole variable domain, filled in from reference TRBV19 and TRBJ2-5, reads DGGITQSPKYLFRKEGQNVTLSCEQNLNHDAMYWYRQDPGQGLRLIYYSQIVNDFQKGDIAEGYSVSREKKESFPLTVTSAQKNPTAFYLCASSIAKTQYFGPGTRLLVL.